Below are 32 T cell receptor beta chains sequenced from a single sample in a study of sequential checkpoint blockade in melanoma (dated by TCRdb to between 2019 and 2020). The meaning of the sample's treatment or condition label: randomized to nivolumab then ipilimumab (arm A) or the reverse (arm B). The library was obtained by the immunoSEQ multiplex PCR assay. Imported from immuneACCESS, the table was reduced by TCRdb to in-frame sequences with V and J called. These copies leave out some clones; in studies compared against another copy, an unresolved V gene accounts for under half, and the cause of the remainder is not known. The sample yields about 8,400 clones; roughly 90% were counted once. Of the sample, approximately 14% is held by the ten largest clones. Material: CD8+ T cells sorted from blood (inferred from file names), obtained from a patient given nivolumab and ipilimumab in sequence. The receptors here all came from a human donor with melanoma.

DNA of the CDR3: TGTGCTAGTGGTCCGGGACAGGGGAACACTGAAGCTTTCTTT. Protein sequence: CASGPGQGNTEAFF. The J gene is TRBJ1-1, the V gene TRBV12-5, with 9 bases identical to TRBD1. This CDR3 is built from 14 residues. Losses at the gene ends were 5 bases for V and 1 base for J; bases not matched to a gene: 2. Germline V lookup: CDR1 LGHNT, CDR2 FRNRAP. The complete variable domain, with remaining parts taken from reference TRBV12-5 and TRBJ1-1, reads DARVTQTPRHKVTEMGQEVTMRCQPILGHNTVFWYRQTMMQGLELLAYFRNRAPLDDSGMPKDRFSAEMPDATLATLKIQPSEPRDSAVYFCASGPGQGNTEAFFGQGTRLTVV.

The chain is built from TRBV11-2 and TRBJ2-7, with 7 bases lining up with TRBD2. This CDR3 region has 15 residues. Per germline, CDR1 SGHAT and CDR2 FQNNGV. With 0 bases clipped from V and 2 bases from J, the junction kept 4 bases outside the gene matches. This CDR3 is CASSLDPSGTYEQYF. The DNA of the CDR3 is TGTGCCAGCAGCTTAGATCCTAGCGGAACCTACGAGCAGTACTTC.

The chain is built from TRBV7-8 and TRBJ1-1, with 11 bases matching TRBD1. The CDR3 runs 15 residues. Germline V lookup: CDR1 SGHVS, CDR2 FQNEAQ. After removal of 8 bases from V and 5 bases from J, the junction contained 10 bases not matched to a gene. The DNA for the CDR3 is TGTGCCAGCGGACCGGGACAGGGGGAGTATACTGAAGCTTTCTTT. Its translation is CASGPGQGEYTEAFF.

The V call is TRBV23-1, the J call TRBJ2-7; 7 bases are shared with TRBD1. TRBV23-1 is identified as an open reading frame with a role that is uncertain. The CDR3 totals 15 residues. The ends lost 1 base at V and 2 bases at J; junction bases unmatched: 5. The CDR3 loop reads CASSQFRQGAYEQYF. The CDR3 DNA sequence: TGCGCCAGCAGTCAATTTCGTCAGGGGGCCTACGAGCAGTACTTC.

The gene calls are TRBV15 and TRBJ2-1; TRBD2 matches 8 bases. Germline V CDR1 and CDR2: LNHNV, YYDKDF (reference sequence). This CDR3 spans 15 amino acids. V lost 2 bases and J lost 4; bases outside the gene matches: 4. CDR3 protein: CATSRKLAVYNEQFF. The CDR3 coding sequence is TGTGCCACCAGCAGAAAACTAGCGGTTTACAATGAGCAGTTCTTC.

The chain carries TRBV9 and TRBJ1-5; 9 bases align to TRBD1. V shed 7 bases, J shed 4 bases, and the junction held 0 bases outside the gene matches. Germline V CDR1 and CDR2: SGDLS, YYNGEE. The CDR3 sequence is 12 residues long. This CDR3 reads CASGTGNQPQHF. The CDR3 nucleotides read TGTGCCAGCGGGACAGGGAATCAGCCCCAGCATTTT.

Comments on this clone: The identical CDR3 is also encoded by other nucleotide sequences in the sample. The rearrangement links TRBV6-5 to TRBJ2-7; possibly TRBD1 for D (5 bases). V gave up 2 bases and J gave up 2 bases, with 10 bases separating them. In germline, CDR1 is MNHEY, CDR2 SVGAGI. The CDR3 is 14 amino acids. CDR3 amino acids: CASSYGQGPYEQYV. In nucleotides, the CDR3 is TGTGCCAGCAGTTACGGGCAGGGTCCCTACGAGCAGTACGTC.

V usage is TRBV11-1 and J usage is TRBJ2-1, with TRBD2 matching over 8 bases. The J segment lost 8 bases and the V segment lost 5 bases, leaving 14 bases of the junction unmatched. Per the germline V gene, CDR1 is SGHAT and CDR2 is FQDESV (reference sequence). The CDR3 is 16 residues long. The CDR3, as DNA: TGTGCCAGCAGCATTCCGGGAGGGCCGATCCTCTATGAGCAGTTCTTC. Translation: CASSIPGGPILYEQFF.

The V and J genes are TRBV19 and TRBJ2-7; D is perhaps TRBD2 (5 bases). The CDR3 runs 15 residues. Deletions cut 3 bases from V and 3 bases from J, with 15 bases between. Per the germline V gene, CDR1 is LNHDA and CDR2 is SQIVND (reference sequence). CDR3 coding DNA: TGTGCCAGTAGTATTTATCCGGGGAAAGTCTACGAGCAGTACTTC. It translates to CASSIYPGKVYEQYF.

V is TRBV7-9 and J is TRBJ1-3; D is undetermined. The CDR3 totals 16 residues. Germline CDR1 reads SEHNR; CDR2 reads FQNEAQ (reference sequence). V lost 1 base and J lost 4, with 14 bases in between. DNA of the CDR3: TGTGCCAGCAGCTTAGTTCTAGGTGTGAGGGGAAACACCATATATTTT. Amino acids: CASSLVLGVRGNTIYF.

This chain links TRBV28 with TRBJ2-7; tentative D call: TRBD1 (5 bases). V was trimmed by 3 bases and J by 3 bases, leaving 6 bases between them. Per germline, CDR1 MDHEN and CDR2 SYDVKM. CDR3 size: 12 residues. CDR3 bases: TGTGCCAGCAGTTTCAGGGACTACGAGCAGTACTTC. Protein sequence: CASSFRDYEQYF.

The rearrangement uses TRBV30 and TRBJ2-7; 7 positions match TRBD1. The CDR3 runs 13 residues. In germline, CDR1 is GTSNPN, CDR2 SVGIG (reference sequence). Unmatched junction bases numbered 7, after V lost 1 base and J lost 7 bases. CDR3 DNA: TGTGCCTGGAGTGGGACAGGCCGCTTTGAGCAGTACTTC. Residues: CAWSGTGRFEQYF.

This chain joins TRBV5-1 and TRBJ1-1, with 7 bases aligning to TRBD1. V lost 0 bases and J lost 4; bases outside the gene matches: 6. The CDR3 covers 15 residues. Germline CDR1 and CDR2: SGHRS and YFSETQ. The CDR3 coding sequence is TGCGCCAGCAGCTTGGCCAAAGGACAGGTCACTGAAGCTTTCTTT. It is translated as CASSLAKGQVTEAFF.

The chain carries TRBV4-1 and TRBJ1-2; a weak D match, TRBD1 (5 bases). CDR1 is MGHRA, CDR2 YSYEKL, per germline. The V gene lost 3 bases and the J gene lost 6 bases, with 17 bases spanning the gap. The CDR3 spans 15 residues. The CDR3 DNA follows: TGCGCCAGCAGCCAGGTCTTTTTTACAGGAGATGGCTACACCTTC. Encoded protein: CASSQVFFTGDGYTF.

J is TRBJ2-7 and V is TRBV27, with D perhaps matching TRBD2 (5 bases). The CDR3 covers 13 residues. Trimming cost V 0 bases and J 4 bases, with 7 bases left between them. Germline V CDR1 and CDR2: MNHEY, SMNVEV (reference sequence). This CDR3 reads CASSLSAGYEQYV. In DNA form, the CDR3 reads TGTGCCAGCAGTTTATCGGCGGGTTACGAGCAGTACGTC.

V is TRBV5-1 and J is TRBJ1-1; 7 bases agree with TRBD1. V was clipped by 2 bases and J by 4 bases; unmatched bases: 5. This CDR3 region has 14 residues. Germline V lookup: CDR1 SGHRS, CDR2 YFSETQ. The CDR3 loop reads CASSLYTGATEAFF. As DNA, the CDR3 is TGCGCCAGCAGCTTATACACAGGGGCCACTGAAGCTTTCTTT.

This chain connects TRBV9 to TRBJ2-7; D gene uncertain. V was pared by 0 bases and J by 0 bases, with 7 bases between. This CDR3 is 14 amino acids long. In germline, CDR1 is SGDLS, CDR2 YYNGEE. This chain's CDR3 is CASSVGLGSYEQYF. CDR3 nucleotides: TGTGCCAGCAGCGTAGGGCTTGGCTCCTACGAGCAGTACTTC.

In nucleotides, the CDR3 is TGTGCCATCAGTGAGTCTCTAGCGGGGGACTACGAGCAGTACTTC. Translated, it gives CAISESLAGDYEQYF. This rearrangement joins TRBV10-3 to TRBJ2-7; 10 bases match TRBD2. There are 15 residues in the CDR3. Germline V gene sequence: CDR1 ENHRY, CDR2 SYGVKD. V lost 0 bases and J lost 3; bases outside the gene matches: 2.

The chain has TRBV5-1 and TRBJ2-7; D unresolved. The CDR3 contains 13 residues. Germline CDR1 SGHRS, CDR2 YFSETQ. V was trimmed by 0 bases and J by 2 bases, leaving 6 bases between them. In nucleotides, the CDR3 is TGCGCCAGCAGCTTGGCCTCTACCTACGAGCAGTACTTC. Protein sequence: CASSLASTYEQYF.

The rearrangement links TRBV11-2 to TRBJ2-6; D not resolved. The CDR3 has 15 amino acids. Germline V gene data show CDR1 as SGHAT and CDR2 as FQNNGV. The V gene lost 0 bases and the J gene lost 0 bases, with 3 bases spanning the gap. CDR3 amino acids: CASSLDLSGANVLTF. CDR3 sequence (DNA): TGTGCCAGCAGCTTAGACCTCTCTGGGGCCAACGTCCTGACTTTC.

The rearrangement joins TRBV27 to TRBJ2-7, with 7 nucleotides matching TRBD1. Germline V lookup: CDR1 MNHEY, CDR2 SMNVEV (reference sequence). The CDR3 runs 14 residues. V shed 6 bases, J shed 2 bases, and the junction held 7 bases outside the gene matches. The CDR3 coding sequence is TGTGCCAGCAGCTTAACAGGGGTTGCCTACGAGCAGTACTTC. It is translated as CASSLTGVAYEQYF.

This rearrangement joins TRBV9 to TRBJ2-7, with 8 bases aligning to TRBD2. The V and J ends lost 2 bases and 5 bases, in that order; junction bases with no gene match: 6. Germline assignment: CDR1 SGDLS and CDR2 YYNGEE. The CDR3 contains 14 residues. The CDR3 reads CASSVSGRTHEQYF. Here the CDR3 DNA reads TGTGCCAGCAGCGTGAGCGGGAGAACGCACGAGCAGTACTTC. Using reference TRBV9 and TRBJ2-7 for the parts outside the CDR3, the full variable domain is DSGVTQTPKHLITATGQRVTLRCSPRSGDLSVYWYQQSLDQGLQFLIQYYNGEERAKGNILERFSAQQFPDLHSELNLSSLELGDSALYFCASSVSGRTHEQYFGPGTRLTVT.

The DNA for the CDR3 is TGTGCCAGCAGTCCCGGGACACCAACTACAGGCTACACCTTC. Translating it yields CASSPGTPTTGYTF. The V call is TRBV27, the J call TRBJ1-2, with D possibly matching TRBD1 (6 bases). The germline gives CDR1 MNHEY, CDR2 SMNVEV (reference sequence). Trimming took 5 bases from V and 8 from J, leaving 18 bases between them. The CDR3 extends over 14 amino acids.

V and J are TRBV5-4 and TRBJ2-7, with TRBD2 as a possible D gene (5 bases). This CDR3 contains 14 residues. The germline V gene encodes CDR1 SGHNT and CDR2 YYREEE (reference sequence). The V end was cut by 1 base, the J end by 1 base, with 9 bases between. CDR3 coding DNA: TGTGCCAGCAGCTTGAATCCGGGATCCTACGAGCAGTACGTC. Its translation: CASSLNPGSYEQYV.

V and J are TRBV28 and TRBJ1-4; 12 bases align to TRBD1. J was trimmed by 0 bases and V by 5 bases; bases with no gene match: 4. Per germline, CDR1 MDHEN and CDR2 SYDVKM. This CDR3 region has 17 residues. The CDR3 sequence: CASSPGTGGATNEKLFF. In DNA, the CDR3 is TGTGCCAGCAGTCCCGGGACAGGGGGCGCAACTAATGAAAAACTGTTTTTT.

The chain combines TRBV4-3 with TRBJ1-4; D gene uncertain. CDR1 and CDR2 from the germline V gene are LGHNA and YSLEER. Trimming stripped 0 bases from V and 6 bases from J, with 11 bases between. The CDR3 spans 15 residues. CDR3 sequence: CASSQDLQQYEKLFF. The CDR3 DNA is TGCGCCAGCAGCCAAGATCTCCAACAGTATGAAAAACTGTTTTTT.

V is TRBV4-1 and J is TRBJ1-2; D gene unclear. CDR1 MGHRA and CDR2 YSYEKL come from the germline V gene. The CDR3 has 13 amino acids. V gave up 3 bases and J gave up 5 bases, with 10 bases separating them. The chain's CDR3 is CASSQGGGYGYTF. For the CDR3, the DNA is TGCGCCAGCAGCCAGGGAGGAGGGTATGGCTACACCTTC.

The chain links TRBV12-1 to TRBJ2-7; the table calls TRBD2, which could not be checked here. TRBV12-1 is shown as a pseudogene. The CDR3 is 15 residues long. CDR3 bases: TGTGCCAGCAGGACCCTAGCGTCAAGCTCCTACGAGCAGTACTTC. The encoded protein is CASRTLASSSYEQYF.

The chain recombines TRBV5-1 with TRBJ1-1; no firm D call. Germline CDR1 is SGHRS and CDR2 is YFSETQ. With 2 bases removed from V and 0 bases from J, the gap between germline ends came to 8 bases. CDR3 length: 14 residues. CDR3: CASSFPGMNTEAFF. The CDR3 coding sequence is TGCGCCAGCAGCTTCCCCGGGATGAACACTGAAGCTTTCTTT. The variable domain in full, completed from reference TRBV5-1 and TRBJ1-1, reads KAGVTQTPRYLIKTRGQQVTLSCSPISGHRSVSWYQQTPGQGLQFLFEYFSETQRNKGNFPGRFSGRQFSNSRSEMNVSTLELGDSALYLCASSFPGMNTEAFFGQGTRLTVV.

This clone is termed large (0.1 to 1%). This chain uses TRBV5-4 with TRBJ1-1; D is unclear. The CDR3 loop spans 13 amino acids. V was trimmed by 4 bases and J by 4 bases, leaving 11 bases between them. Germline assignment: CDR1 SGHNT and CDR2 YYREEE (reference sequence). Here the CDR3 reads CASSPVSGTEAFF. The CDR3 DNA sequence: TGTGCCAGCAGCCCTGTGAGTGGCACTGAAGCTTTCTTT.

The chain is built from TRBV6-5 and TRBJ1-4, with unresolved D. The CDR3 totals 13 residues. Germline lookup yields CDR1 MNHEY and CDR2 SVGAGI. V lost 5 bases and J lost 7, with 11 bases in between. The CDR3 loop reads CASSATWSEKLFF. The CDR3 bases are TGTGCCAGCAGTGCAACCTGGAGTGAAAAACTGTTTTTT.

This clone was seen a single time. The chain employs TRBV29-1 and TRBJ1-1; 9 nucleotides align to TRBD1. V dropped 6 bases and J dropped 5; count of bases not matched to a gene: 10. This CDR3 spans 14 amino acids. Germline CDR1 SQVTM, CDR2 ANQGSEA. The CDR3 region is CSVPGGQGFTEAFF. The CDR3 nucleotides read TGCAGCGTCCCGGGGGGACAGGGATTTACTGAAGCTTTCTTT.